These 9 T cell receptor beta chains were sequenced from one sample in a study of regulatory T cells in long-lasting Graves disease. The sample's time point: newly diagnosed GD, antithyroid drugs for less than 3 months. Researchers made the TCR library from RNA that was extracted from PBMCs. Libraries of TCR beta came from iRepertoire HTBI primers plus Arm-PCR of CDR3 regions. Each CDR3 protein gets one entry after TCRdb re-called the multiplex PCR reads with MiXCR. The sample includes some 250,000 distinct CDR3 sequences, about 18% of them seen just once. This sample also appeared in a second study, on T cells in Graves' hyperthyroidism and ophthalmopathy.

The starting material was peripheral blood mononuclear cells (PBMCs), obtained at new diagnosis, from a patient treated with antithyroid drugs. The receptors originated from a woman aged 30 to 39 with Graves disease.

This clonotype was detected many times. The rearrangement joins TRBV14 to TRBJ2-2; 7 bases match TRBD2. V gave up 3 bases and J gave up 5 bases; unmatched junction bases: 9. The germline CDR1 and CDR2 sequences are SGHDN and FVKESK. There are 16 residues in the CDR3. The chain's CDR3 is CASSHLTSFTTGELFF. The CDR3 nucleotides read TGTGCCAGCAGCCACCTGACTAGCTTCACGACCGGGGAGCTGTTTTTT.

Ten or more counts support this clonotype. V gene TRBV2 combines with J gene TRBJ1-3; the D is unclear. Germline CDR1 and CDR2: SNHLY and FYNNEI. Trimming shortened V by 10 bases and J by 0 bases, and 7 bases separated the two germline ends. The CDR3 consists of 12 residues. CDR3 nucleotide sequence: TGTGCCATCGAGAGCTCTGGAAACACCATATATTTT. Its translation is CAIESSGNTIYF.

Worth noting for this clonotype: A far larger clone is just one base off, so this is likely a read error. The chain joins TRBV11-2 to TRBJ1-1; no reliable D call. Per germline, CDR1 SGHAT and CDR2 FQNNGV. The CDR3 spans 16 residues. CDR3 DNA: TGTGCCAGCAGCTTCCGCGGGAAAGGTGGGAACACTGGAGCTTTCTTT. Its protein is CASSFRGKGGNTGAFF.

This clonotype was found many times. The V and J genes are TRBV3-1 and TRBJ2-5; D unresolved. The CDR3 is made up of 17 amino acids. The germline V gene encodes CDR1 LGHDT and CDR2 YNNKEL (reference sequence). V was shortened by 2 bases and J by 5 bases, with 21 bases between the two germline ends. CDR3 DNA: TGTGCCAGCAGCCAATTTTTGGCAGGTACCGCCTCGGAGACCCAGTACTTC. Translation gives CASSQFLAGTASETQYF.

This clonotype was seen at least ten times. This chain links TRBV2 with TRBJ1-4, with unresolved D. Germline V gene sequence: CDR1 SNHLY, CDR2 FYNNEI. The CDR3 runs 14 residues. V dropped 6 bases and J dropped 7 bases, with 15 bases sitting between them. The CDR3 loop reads CASRVERSGEKLFF. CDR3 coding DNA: TGTGCCAGCAGGGTTGAGAGGTCGGGTGAAAAACTGTTTTTT.

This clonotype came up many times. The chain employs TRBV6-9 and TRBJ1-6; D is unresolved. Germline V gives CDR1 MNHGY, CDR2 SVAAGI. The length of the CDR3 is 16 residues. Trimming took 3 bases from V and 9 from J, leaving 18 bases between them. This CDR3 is CASSYSVGGQASPLHF. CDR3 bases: TGTGCCAGCAGTTACTCTGTCGGAGGCCAGGCTTCACCCCTCCACTTT.

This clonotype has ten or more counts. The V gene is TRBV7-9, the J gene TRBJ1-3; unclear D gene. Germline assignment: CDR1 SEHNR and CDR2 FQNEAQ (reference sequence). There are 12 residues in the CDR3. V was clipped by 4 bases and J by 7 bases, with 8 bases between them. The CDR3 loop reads CASSSTENTIYF. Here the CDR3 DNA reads TGTGCCAGCAGCTCAACTGAGAACACCATATATTTT.

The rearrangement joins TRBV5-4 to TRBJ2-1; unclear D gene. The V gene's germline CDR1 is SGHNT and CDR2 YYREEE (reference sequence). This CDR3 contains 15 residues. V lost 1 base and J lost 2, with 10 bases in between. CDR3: CASSLSPRTYNEQFF. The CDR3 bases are TGTGCCAGCAGCTTGAGCCCACGAACCTACAATGAGCAGTTCTTC.

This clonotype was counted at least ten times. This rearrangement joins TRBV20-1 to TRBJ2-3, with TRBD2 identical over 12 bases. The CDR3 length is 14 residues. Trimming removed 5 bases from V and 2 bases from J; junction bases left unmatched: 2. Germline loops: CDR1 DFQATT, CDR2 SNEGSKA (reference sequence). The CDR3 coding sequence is TGCAGTGCTCGACTAGCGGGGGCCACAGATACGCAGTATTTT. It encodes CSARLAGATDTQYF.